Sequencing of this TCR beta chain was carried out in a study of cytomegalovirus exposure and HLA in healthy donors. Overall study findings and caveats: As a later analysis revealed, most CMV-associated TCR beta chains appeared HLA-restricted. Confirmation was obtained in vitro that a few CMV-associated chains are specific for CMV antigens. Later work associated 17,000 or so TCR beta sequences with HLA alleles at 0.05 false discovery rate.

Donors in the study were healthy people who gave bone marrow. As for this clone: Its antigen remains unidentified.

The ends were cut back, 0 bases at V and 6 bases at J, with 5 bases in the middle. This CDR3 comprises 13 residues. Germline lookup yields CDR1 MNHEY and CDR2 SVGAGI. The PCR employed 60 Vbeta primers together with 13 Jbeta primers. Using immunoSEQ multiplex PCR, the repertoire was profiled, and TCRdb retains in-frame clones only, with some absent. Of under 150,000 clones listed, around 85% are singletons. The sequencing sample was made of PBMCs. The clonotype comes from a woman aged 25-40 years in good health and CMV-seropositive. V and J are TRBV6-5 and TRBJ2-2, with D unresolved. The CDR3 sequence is CASSYSSAGELFF. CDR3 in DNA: TGTGCCAGCAGTTACTCGTCTGCCGGGGAGCTGTTTTTT.